This T cell receptor beta chain was recorded in a study of OX40 agonist ivuxolimab in advanced cancers. At the level of the study: Patients received ivuxolimab, an intravenous treatment, every 2 weeks at 0.01 to 10 mg/kg. Patients receiving dose escalation had hepatocellular carcinoma, melanoma, renal cell or head and neck cancer. Partial responses were achieved by three patients, of whom one had hepatocellular carcinoma and two had cutaneous melanoma.

Worth noting for this clone: Its antigen is currently unknown.

General study findings and limits: Blood T cells, both CD4+ and CD8+, expanded clonally by week 6 at 0.1 to 3.0 mg/kg.

Some clones are missing from TCRdb's copy, which holds only in-frame ones; the method was immunoSEQ multiplex PCR. The table lists approximately 76,000 clones, approximately 88% of them singletons. The germline gives CDR1 MNHEY, CDR2 SMNVEV (reference sequence). The CDR3 sequence is 15 residues long. Trimming took 3 bases from V and 5 from J; bases not matched to a gene: 7. V usage is TRBV27 and J usage is TRBJ1-2; TRBD1 agrees at 9 bases. This specimen was CD4+ or CD8+ T cells sorted from blood, taken in a trial of the OX40 agonist ivuxolimab. The sequence was collected from an adult with an advanced solid tumor such as melanoma, head and neck, liver or kidney cancer. As DNA, the CDR3 is TGTGCCAGCAGTTTTGGCACAGGGGGCGCTTATGGCTACACCTTC. It codes for CASSFGTGGAYGYTF.